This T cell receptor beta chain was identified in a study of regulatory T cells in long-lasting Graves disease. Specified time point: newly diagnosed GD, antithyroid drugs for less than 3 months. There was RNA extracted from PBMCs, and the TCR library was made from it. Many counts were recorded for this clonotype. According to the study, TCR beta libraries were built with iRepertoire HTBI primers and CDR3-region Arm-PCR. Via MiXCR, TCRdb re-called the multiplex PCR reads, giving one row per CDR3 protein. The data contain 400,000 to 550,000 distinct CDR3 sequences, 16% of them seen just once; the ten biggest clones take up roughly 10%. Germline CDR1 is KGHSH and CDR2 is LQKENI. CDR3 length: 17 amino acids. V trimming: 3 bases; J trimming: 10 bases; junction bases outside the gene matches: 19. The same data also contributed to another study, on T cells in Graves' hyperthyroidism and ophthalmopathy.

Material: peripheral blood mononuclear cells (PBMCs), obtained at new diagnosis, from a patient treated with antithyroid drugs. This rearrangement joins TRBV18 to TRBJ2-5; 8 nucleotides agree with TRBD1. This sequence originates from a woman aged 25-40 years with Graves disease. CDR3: CASSPYNRDRHHGNQYF. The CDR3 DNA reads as TGTGCCAGCTCACCCTACAACCGGGACAGGCACCACGGGAACCAGTACTTC.